Sequencing of this T cell receptor (beta chain) was carried out in a study of beta chain features in type 1 diabetes. At the level of the study: The patient and healthy donor groups were comparable for age, gender and cell yields. Cells sorted and examined across all samples totaled approximately 100,000,000. Study-wide results and limits: Across all four CD4+ subsets, people with type 1 diabetes showed modestly shorter TCRB CDR3s.

Only one heparinised blood draw was taken per donor, and its volume averaged approximately 0.11 L. Since all of the isolated RNA was reverse transcribed, expressed TCRB transcripts were what got sequenced. Clones were sequenced by immunoSEQ multiplex PCR, and TCRdb holds only the in-frame ones, with some missing. The repertoire consists of 310,000 or so clones, with approximately 9.7% occurring once and the leading ten covering roughly 1%. After removal of 6 bases from V and 8 bases from J, the junction contained 9 bases not matched to a gene. CDR1 is MNHEY, CDR2 SVGAGI, per germline. The CDR3 consists of 14 residues. Regarding this clone: What it binds is unknown.

The origin of this receptor is a man in his thirties or forties with type 1 diabetes. This chain joins TRBV6-5 and TRBJ2-1; 8 nucleotides match TRBD1. Sequencing was performed on central memory CD4+ T cells from blood. The CDR3 is CASRGAGGMDEQFF. CDR3 bases: TGTGCCAGCAGAGGGGCAGGGGGCATGGATGAGCAGTTCTTC.